These T cell receptor beta chains were read from a single sample in a study of blood T cell repertoires in COVID-19. Sequencing was performed with immunoSEQ multiplex PCR; in TCRdb, only in-frame clones are kept and a portion is missing. The sample holds roughly 180,000 clones, around four fifths seen once. Input material: peripheral blood. The source of these receptors is a woman between 25 and 40 years old with acute or convalescent COVID-19. Both conserved end residues are part of each CDR3. The D gene is left open where the match is weak. The size of a clone is reported for some rows only, either as once, few or many, or as a class for expanded clones.

CDR3nt: TGTGCCAGCAGCTCCACAGGGATCGGGGAGCTGTTTTTT
CDR3aa: CASSSTGIGELFF
d_gene: .
abundance: .
j_gene: TRBJ2-2
v_gene: TRBV5-6

CDR3nt: TGTGCCAGCAGCTTAGATGCGTATTCCGAGCAGTACTTC
CDR3aa: CASSLDAYSEQYF
d_gene: .
abundance: .
j_gene: TRBJ2-7
v_gene: TRBV7-2

CDR3nt: TGTGCCACCAGTGGTCGGGGTAAGCGGAGGCGTACAGATACGCAGTATTTT
CDR3aa: CATSGRGKRRRTDTQYF
d_gene: .
abundance: .
j_gene: TRBJ2-3
v_gene: TRBV24-1

CDR3nt: TGTGCCAGCAGAAACGACAGGGGAGAACAGCCCCAGCATTTT
CDR3aa: CASRNDRGEQPQHF
d_gene: TRBD1
abundance: .
j_gene: TRBJ1-5
v_gene: TRBV2

CDR3nt: TGTGCCAGCAGACTAGCGGGAGTCTACAATGAGCAGTTCTTC
CDR3aa: CASRLAGVYNEQFF
d_gene: TRBD2
abundance: .
j_gene: TRBJ2-1
v_gene: TRBV27

CDR3nt: TGTGCCAGTAGTGGCACAGGGGGGGGTTACAATGAGCAGTTCTTC
CDR3aa: CASSGTGGGYNEQFF
d_gene: .
abundance: .
j_gene: TRBJ2-1
v_gene: TRBV19

CDR3nt: TGTGCCAGCAGGCCGCGGGGGACAGGGCGGACACCCCTCCACTTT
CDR3aa: CASRPRGTGRTPLHF
d_gene: TRBD1
abundance: .
j_gene: TRBJ1-6
v_gene: TRBV5-8

CDR3nt: TGCGCCAGCAGCTTAGGGACAGGAGGCGACGAGCAGTACTTC
CDR3aa: CASSLGTGGDEQYF
d_gene: TRBD1
abundance: .
j_gene: TRBJ2-7
v_gene: TRBV5-1

CDR3nt: TGTGCCACCAGCAGGGCAGGGGACACTGAAGCTTTCTTT
CDR3aa: CATSRAGDTEAFF
d_gene: .
abundance: .
j_gene: TRBJ1-1
v_gene: TRBV15

CDR3nt: TGTGCCTGGAGCGGGGGGTCTGGAAACACCATATATTTT
CDR3aa: CAWSGGSGNTIYF
d_gene: .
abundance: .
j_gene: TRBJ1-3
v_gene: TRBV30

CDR3nt: TGTGCCAGCTCAAGGGGACTAGCGGATTCTTCCTACGAGCAGTACTTC
CDR3aa: CASSRGLADSSYEQYF
d_gene: TRBD2
abundance: .
j_gene: TRBJ2-7
v_gene: TRBV18

CDR3nt: TGTGCCAGCAGTGATGGGACAGCGAGCTCCTACGAGCAGTACTTC
CDR3aa: CASSDGTASSYEQYF
d_gene: TRBD1
abundance: .
j_gene: TRBJ2-7
v_gene: TRBV6-1

CDR3nt: TGTGCCAGCAGTCCTGGACAGCCTACAGATACGCAGTATTTT
CDR3aa: CASSPGQPTDTQYF
d_gene: .
abundance: .
j_gene: TRBJ2-3
v_gene: TRBV6-5

CDR3nt: TGTGCCAGCCGGGACAGTAGCTCCTACGAGCAGTACTTC
CDR3aa: CASRDSSSYEQYF
d_gene: TRBD1
abundance: .
j_gene: TRBJ2-7
v_gene: TRBV28

CDR3nt: TGCAGTGCTAGTACGGGGGAGCAGTTCTTC
CDR3aa: CSASTGEQFF
d_gene: .
abundance: .
j_gene: TRBJ2-1
v_gene: TRBV20-1

CDR3nt: TGTGCCAGCAGTTCCCCGGGTCCTAAGTACTTC
CDR3aa: CASSSPGPKYF
d_gene: .
abundance: .
j_gene: TRBJ2-7
v_gene: TRBV12-3/TRBV12-4

CDR3nt: TGTGCCAGTAGTATGAATAGCCAGACCCAGTACTTC
CDR3aa: CASSMNSQTQYF
d_gene: .
abundance: few
j_gene: TRBJ2-5
v_gene: TRBV19

CDR3nt: TGTGCCAGCAGCCTCATACAGGGATATGGCTACACCTTC
CDR3aa: CASSLIQGYGYTF
d_gene: .
abundance: few
j_gene: TRBJ1-2
v_gene: TRBV27

CDR3nt: TGTGCCAGCAGTTCGGGGATTACTGAAGCTTTCTTT
CDR3aa: CASSSGITEAFF
d_gene: .
abundance: .
j_gene: TRBJ1-1
v_gene: TRBV27

CDR3nt: TGTGCCAGCAGCTACCAATGGGTACTAGGGCCCACCGATACGCAGTATTTT
CDR3aa: CASSYQWVLGPTDTQYF
d_gene: .
abundance: .
j_gene: TRBJ2-3
v_gene: TRBV7-8

CDR3nt: TGTGCCAGCAAGGGCAGGGGATTCCTTTATGGCAATCAGCCCCAGCATTTT
CDR3aa: CASKGRGFLYGNQPQHF
d_gene: .
abundance: .
j_gene: TRBJ1-5
v_gene: TRBV28

CDR3nt: TGCGCCAGCAGCTTGGGACTAGGGTCCGGGGAGCTGTTTTTT
CDR3aa: CASSLGLGSGELFF
d_gene: .
abundance: .
j_gene: TRBJ2-2
v_gene: TRBV5-1

CDR3nt: TGCGCCAGCAGTGAGAGGGTGGTACGGCGGGGATCGGGAGATACGCAGTATTTT
CDR3aa: CASSERVVRRGSGDTQYF
d_gene: .
abundance: .
j_gene: TRBJ2-3
v_gene: TRBV10-2

CDR3nt: TGTGCCAGTTCGGGACAGGGTAATGAGCAGTTCTTC
CDR3aa: CASSGQGNEQFF
d_gene: TRBD1
abundance: few
j_gene: TRBJ2-1
v_gene: TRBV7-8

CDR3nt: TGTGCCAGCCGCAGGGGCTCCTACGAGCAGTACTTC
CDR3aa: CASRRGSYEQYF
d_gene: .
abundance: .
j_gene: TRBJ2-7
v_gene: TRBV27

CDR3nt: TGTGCCAGCAGTAGGTCCGGGACACTGAACACCGGGGAGCTGTTTTTT
CDR3aa: CASSRSGTLNTGELFF
d_gene: .
abundance: .
j_gene: TRBJ2-2
v_gene: TRBV6-2/TRBV6-3

CDR3nt: TGTGCCAGCAGCCCCGGACAGGGTAATTCACCCCTCCACTTT
CDR3aa: CASSPGQGNSPLHF
d_gene: TRBD1
abundance: .
j_gene: TRBJ1-6
v_gene: TRBV28

CDR3nt: TGTGCCAGCAGTTACGAAGAGGTTACCGCCGGGGAGCTGTTTTTT
CDR3aa: CASSYEEVTAGELFF
d_gene: .
abundance: few
j_gene: TRBJ2-2
v_gene: TRBV6-2/TRBV6-3

CDR3nt: TGTGCCAGCAGCTCCCAAGGGGGTATGGGGCATCCCCAGCATTTT
CDR3aa: CASSSQGGMGHPQHF
d_gene: .
abundance: few
j_gene: TRBJ1-5
v_gene: TRBV7-9

CDR3nt: TGTGCCAGTAGGCTCCGGGGGGACAGGATCGCCGGGGAGCTGTTTTTT
CDR3aa: CASRLRGDRIAGELFF
d_gene: .
abundance: .
j_gene: TRBJ2-2
v_gene: TRBV19

CDR3nt: TGTGCCAGCAGCTTGTCGGACAGGGGGCATGGCTACACCTTC
CDR3aa: CASSLSDRGHGYTF
d_gene: TRBD1
abundance: once
j_gene: TRBJ1-2
v_gene: TRBV7-9

CDR3nt: TGTGCCAGCAGCTTAGTAGGACAGGGCACAGATACGCAGTATTTT
CDR3aa: CASSLVGQGTDTQYF
d_gene: TRBD1
abundance: .
j_gene: TRBJ2-3
v_gene: TRBV7-2

CDR3nt: TGTGCCAGCAGTTTTCAGGGGGCCGTTTCGGACATTCAGTACTTC
CDR3aa: CASSFQGAVSDIQYF
d_gene: TRBD1
abundance: .
j_gene: TRBJ2-4
v_gene: TRBV28

CDR3nt: TGTGCCAGCAGTGGGGGGGGGAGGCATCTGTTTTTT
CDR3aa: CASSGGGRHLFF
d_gene: .
abundance: .
j_gene: TRBJ1-4
v_gene: TRBV27

CDR3nt: TGTGCCAGCCCCATACCGGGACAGACAATGAACACTGAAGCTTTCTTT
CDR3aa: CASPIPGQTMNTEAFF
d_gene: TRBD1
abundance: .
j_gene: TRBJ1-1
v_gene: TRBV28

CDR3nt: TGTGCCAGTAGTCTAAGGGCGCAGGGTCGCAACACTGAAGCTTTCTTT
CDR3aa: CASSLRAQGRNTEAFF
d_gene: .
abundance: .
j_gene: TRBJ1-1
v_gene: TRBV19

CDR3nt: TGTGCCAGCAGCTTAACTGTTTTCACTGAGCAGTTCTTC
CDR3aa: CASSLTVFTEQFF
d_gene: .
abundance: .
j_gene: TRBJ2-1
v_gene: TRBV7-9

CDR3nt: TGTGCCAGCAGTGAACTCGGGACAGGGTTTTACATTCAGTACTTC
CDR3aa: CASSELGTGFYIQYF
d_gene: TRBD1
abundance: few
j_gene: TRBJ2-4
v_gene: TRBV2

CDR3nt: TGTGCCATCCACGGGGGAAATAGCAATCAGCCCCAGCATTTT
CDR3aa: CAIHGGNSNQPQHF
d_gene: .
abundance: .
j_gene: TRBJ1-5
v_gene: TRBV28

CDR3nt: TGTGCCAGCAGTTACGGAGGCACTGAAGCTTTCTTT
CDR3aa: CASSYGGTEAFF
d_gene: .
abundance: .
j_gene: TRBJ1-1
v_gene: TRBV3-1/TRBV3-2

CDR3nt: TGTGCCAGCACTCAAGGGGGGGAAGGCTACACCTTC
CDR3aa: CASTQGGEGYTF
d_gene: .
abundance: once
j_gene: TRBJ1-2
v_gene: TRBV2

CDR3nt: TGTGCCACCAGTGATTTAAGGGGGGGATCGTTCGAGCAGTACTTC
CDR3aa: CATSDLRGGSFEQYF
d_gene: .
abundance: .
j_gene: TRBJ2-7
v_gene: TRBV24-1

CDR3nt: TGTGCCAGCTCAGACAGGGCGGGCTACAATGAGCAGTTCTTC
CDR3aa: CASSDRAGYNEQFF
d_gene: TRBD1
abundance: .
j_gene: TRBJ2-1
v_gene: TRBV18

CDR3nt: TGTGCCAGCAGTTACAATGCGGGGGAGCAGTACTTC
CDR3aa: CASSYNAGEQYF
d_gene: .
abundance: .
j_gene: TRBJ2-7
v_gene: TRBV6-2/TRBV6-3

CDR3nt: TGTGCCAGCACCCCGACAGGGTTCGGTGAGCAGTTCTTC
CDR3aa: CASTPTGFGEQFF
d_gene: TRBD1
abundance: .
j_gene: TRBJ2-1
v_gene: TRBV7-2

CDR3nt: TGTGCCAGCAGCCCCCCTGGAGACAGGGGCCTAGTCACCGGGGAGCTGTTTTTT
CDR3aa: CASSPPGDRGLVTGELFF
d_gene: .
abundance: .
j_gene: TRBJ2-2
v_gene: TRBV21-1

CDR3nt: TGTGCCCACAACATAGCGGGAGGCCCCACAGATACGCAGTATTTT
CDR3aa: CAHNIAGGPTDTQYF
d_gene: TRBD2
abundance: .
j_gene: TRBJ2-3
v_gene: TRBV30

CDR3nt: TGTGCCAGCAGCTGGGGGGGGTCTGAAGCTTTCTTT
CDR3aa: CASSWGGSEAFF
d_gene: .
abundance: .
j_gene: TRBJ1-1
v_gene: TRBV5-4